What follows describes a single T cell receptor (beta chain). Germline V CDR1 and CDR2: MNHEY, SMNVEV (reference sequence). J gave up 5 bases and V 5 bases, and 6 bases lay outside the gene matches. The CDR3 contains 15 residues. Participants spanned ages roughly 18 to 95 years and resided in about 24 US areas. Symptom resolution, clearance, or two negative PCRs marked the recovered donors of Cohort 3. The data were obtained in a study of blood T cell repertoires in COVID-19. Study details: PBMCs, B-cell-depleted T cells, or T cells provided the cDNA or gDNA that made up the material.

Assay: immunoSEQ multiplex PCR; the TCRdb copy retains only in-frame clones and omits some. The data show around 310,000 clones, with approximately 89% seen just once and roughly a tenth held by the top ten. The specimen was PBMCs or T cells enriched from blood (not recorded which). The chain has TRBV27 and TRBJ2-1; 10 positions match TRBD1. This receptor was obtained from a woman under 40 who had recovered from COVID-19. In DNA form, the CDR3 reads TGTGCCAGCAGTGTGACAGGGGGCGTCAACAATGAGCAGTTCTTC. The encoded protein is CASSVTGGVNNEQFF.